These 32 T cell receptor beta chains were sequenced from one sample in a study of blood T cell repertoires in COVID-19 (dated by TCRdb to 2018 to 2020). The protocol used for the library was the immunoSEQ multiplex PCR assay. Sourced from immuneACCESS, this table was stored by TCRdb with only in-frame sequences that have V and J called. A share of the clones is absent; for the studies checked, an unresolved V gene accounts for under half, and the remainder has no known explanation. For this sample the table gives about 360,000 clones, of which 88% were detected only once. The ten largest clones capture roughly 1.9% of the sample. The sequencing sample was made of PBMCs or T cells enriched from blood (not recorded which). Every receptor here comes from a middle-aged woman with acute COVID-19.

This CDR3 reads CAISAGDGYTF. The CDR3 bases are TGTGCCATCAGTGCAGGGGATGGCTACACCTTC. The chain couples TRBV10-3 to TRBJ1-2; D perhaps matches TRBD1 (6 bases). V lost 4 bases and J 6 bases, leaving 6 bases between the germline ends. The CDR3 runs 11 residues. The germline gives CDR1 ENHRY, CDR2 SYGVKD.

This clone was found once. The chain has TRBV11-2 and TRBJ2-5, with TRBD2 matching over 7 bases. The junction had 4 bases not matched to a gene; V was cut back by 0 bases and J by 3 bases. Germline V gene sequence: CDR1 SGHAT, CDR2 FQNNGV. The CDR3 consists of 15 residues. This CDR3 is CASSLDGLAEETQYF. The CDR3 DNA sequence: TGTGCCAGCAGCTTAGATGGTCTAGCGGAAGAGACCCAGTACTTC.

Points on this clone: Other DNA sequences in this sample translate to the same CDR3. This chain uses TRBV27 with TRBJ2-7, with D perhaps TRBD2 (7 bases). Germline loops: CDR1 MNHEY, CDR2 SMNVEV (reference sequence). V lost 6 bases to trimming and J lost 2 bases, with 17 bases between them. This CDR3 has 15 residues. The CDR3, as DNA: TGTGCCAGCAGCCTGGGGGCCGGGGGGCCCTACGAGCAGTACTTC. Protein: CASSLGAGGPYEQYF.

The chain carries TRBV9 and TRBJ2-1, with 12 bases lining up with TRBD2. J gave up 6 bases and V 4 bases, and 8 bases lay outside the gene matches. CDR3 length: 16 amino acids. Per the germline V gene, CDR1 is SGDLS and CDR2 is YYNGEE. The CDR3: CASSPLAGGPVNEQFF. CDR3 sequence (DNA): TGTGCCAGCAGCCCCCTAGCGGGGGGGCCTGTCAATGAGCAGTTCTTC.

This clone has only one observation. The V and J genes are TRBV24-1 and TRBJ2-7; no definite D call. Between the trimmed V and J ends, which lost 1 base and 3 bases, there was a span of 3 bases. CDR3 length: 12 residues. Germline CDR1 is KGHDR and CDR2 is SFDVKD. CDR3 DNA sequence: TGTGCCACCAGTGATTTCGGCTACGAGCAGTACTTC. Translation: CATSDFGYEQYF.

This clone occurred once. The chain joins TRBV18 to TRBJ1-4; D not certain. The CDR3 runs 14 residues. The germline V gene has CDR1 KGHSH and CDR2 LQKENI. V lost 3 bases, J lost 5 bases, and 10 bases lay in between. CDR3 DNA sequence: TGTGCCAGCTCACCCGGGAGTAAAAATGAAAAACTGTTTTTT. This encodes CASSPGSKNEKLFF.

The chain employs TRBV19 and TRBJ2-1; 9 bases agree with TRBD1. This CDR3 is built from 14 residues. Germline V gene sequence: CDR1 LNHDA, CDR2 SQIVND (reference sequence). Trimming at V came to 1 base and at J to 6 bases, leaving 1 base not matched to a gene. CDR3 nucleotides: TGTGCCAGTAGTATAGGGGGACAGGGCAATGAGCAGTTCTTC. This sequence encodes CASSIGGQGNEQFF.

The chain's CDR3 is CASSIDGAAGAGETQYF. DNA for the CDR3: TGTGCCAGTAGTATAGATGGTGCGGCAGGGGCAGGGGAGACCCAGTACTTC. The V gene is TRBV19, the J gene TRBJ2-5; possibly TRBD1 for D (6 bases). The germline gives CDR1 LNHDA, CDR2 SQIVND (reference sequence). There are 17 residues in the CDR3. Trimming took off 0 bases at V and 5 bases at J, with 19 bases between the two ends.

The V gene is TRBV28, the J gene TRBJ1-1; 7 nucleotides align to TRBD1. CDR1 and CDR2 (germline): MDHEN, SYDVKM. CDR3 length: 12 amino acids. V shed 1 base and J 10 bases; nucleotides not matched to a gene: 3. In DNA, the CDR3 is TGTGCCAGCAGTTTATCCCAGGGGGTAGCTTTCTTT. Protein sequence: CASSLSQGVAFF.

The gene calls are TRBV5-6 and TRBJ1-1; D uncertain. Trimming removed 2 bases at V and 0 bases at J, with 11 bases between. CDR1 and CDR2 from the germline V gene are SGHDT and YYEEEE. This CDR3 spans 15 amino acids. CDR3 residues: CASSFRTAMNTEAFF. Written as DNA, the CDR3 is TGTGCCAGCAGCTTCAGGACTGCTATGAACACTGAAGCTTTCTTT.

The J gene is TRBJ2-7, the V gene TRBV14; 11 bases fit TRBD1. Germline CDR1 is SGHDN and CDR2 is FVKESK. The CDR3 runs 14 residues. The V segment lost 4 bases and the J segment 6 bases; nucleotides outside the gene matches: 5. For the CDR3, the DNA is TGTGCCAGCAGCCCGTGGACAGGGGGCGCCGAGCAGTACTTC. It codes for CASSPWTGGAEQYF.

This chain uses TRBV15 with TRBJ2-1; D gene uncertain. Germline CDR1 is LNHNV and CDR2 is YYDKDF (reference sequence). CDR3 length equals 17 residues. The V gene lost 1 base and the J gene lost 0 bases, with 13 bases spanning the gap. The CDR3 here is CATSRVRLQASYNEQFF. In DNA form, the CDR3 reads TGTGCCACCAGCAGAGTCCGACTCCAAGCCTCCTACAATGAGCAGTTCTTC.

About this clone itself: Other nucleotide sequences from this sample produce the same CDR3. The chain carries TRBV27 and TRBJ1-6; no definite D call. Per the germline V gene, CDR1 is MNHEY and CDR2 is SMNVEV (reference sequence). CDR3 length: 12 amino acids. The V end lost 3 bases, the J end lost 7 bases, and 4 bases lay between the germline ends. CDR3 sequence: CASSLGNSPLHF. DNA of the CDR3: TGTGCCAGCAGTTTGGGCAATTCACCCCTCCACTTT.

The V and J genes are TRBV30 and TRBJ1-1; D remains ambiguous. This CDR3 is 13 amino acids long. Between the trimmed V and J ends, which lost 4 bases and 1 base, there was a span of 10 bases. Germline V gene sequence: CDR1 GTSNPN, CDR2 SVGIG (reference sequence). The CDR3 sequence: CAWNRHRNTEAFF. Here the CDR3 DNA reads TGTGCCTGGAATAGACATCGGAACACTGAAGCTTTCTTT.

This clone was detected only once. V is TRBV13 and J is TRBJ2-7; TRBD1 aligns across 8 bases. This CDR3 spans 14 amino acids. Germline values: CDR1 PRHDT, CDR2 FYEKMQ (reference sequence). With V trimmed by 3 bases and J by 6 bases, 7 bases remained unmatched. In nucleotides, the CDR3 is TGTGCCAGCAGCTTCGGACAGGGAAGAGGCGAGCAGTACTTC. Translated, it gives CASSFGQGRGEQYF.

The chain employs TRBV4-1 and TRBJ2-7, with TRBD2 as a possible D gene (6 bases). This CDR3 has 17 amino acids. Trimming left V 2 bases short and J 1 base short, with 18 bases between. Germline V lookup: CDR1 MGHRA, CDR2 YSYEKL. The CDR3 DNA follows: TGCGCCAGCAGCCAAACTGCGGGAACCTATAAATCCTACGAGCAGTACTTC. Translated, it gives CASSQTAGTYKSYEQYF.

The chain uses TRBV3-1 (or the pseudogene TRBV3-2) and TRBJ2-5, with TRBD1 matching 12 bases. The germline gives CDR1 LGHDT, CDR2 YNNKEL (reference sequence). This CDR3 region has 15 residues. V dropped 2 bases and J dropped 5; count of bases not matched to a gene: 3. As DNA, the CDR3 is TGTGCCAGCAGCCAACCCGGGACAGGGGGCGAGACCCAGTACTTC. Translating it yields CASSQPGTGGETQYF.

The rearrangement joins TRBV6-5 to TRBJ1-1, with a tentative D call TRBD1 (6 bases). The CDR3 contains 14 residues. Trimming stripped 5 bases from V and 5 bases from J, with 15 bases between. CDR1 is MNHEY, CDR2 SVGAGI, per germline. The CDR3 region has the DNA TGTGCCAGCAGTCTTCACGACAGGAGGACTGAAGCTTTCTTT. Its protein product is CASSLHDRRTEAFF.

V is TRBV12-3 or TRBV12-4 and J is TRBJ2-7; no clear D gene. This CDR3 comprises 13 residues. Trimming removed 3 bases from V and 0 bases from J, with 6 bases in between. CDR3 region: CASSFSGSYEQYF. The CDR3 DNA reads as TGTGCCAGCAGTTTTTCCGGCTCCTACGAGCAGTACTTC.

V gene TRBV25-1 combines with J gene TRBJ1-1; D possibly corresponds to TRBD1 (5 bases). The CDR3 contains 14 residues. V lost 4 bases and J 5 bases, leaving 14 bases between the germline ends. From germline, CDR1 is MGHDK and CDR2 SYGVNS. CDR3 coding DNA: TGTGCCAGCAGTGCCCTAGACAGCGGGACTGAAGCTTTCTTT. It codes for CASSALDSGTEAFF.

As DNA, the CDR3 is TGCGCCAGCAGCTTGCAGGGGTGGGACGAGCAGTACTTC. Amino acid sequence: CASSLQGWDEQYF. The rearrangement uses TRBV5-1 and TRBJ2-7; possibly TRBD1 for D (6 bases). The CDR3 loop spans 13 amino acids. The V gene's germline CDR1 is SGHRS and CDR2 YFSETQ. V was shortened by 1 base and J by 5 bases, with 10 bases between the two germline ends.

The chain links TRBV19 to TRBJ2-1, with 11 positions matching TRBD1. Germline V lookup: CDR1 LNHDA, CDR2 SQIVND (reference sequence). V dropped 4 bases and J dropped 7; count of bases not matched to a gene: 6. This CDR3 spans 15 amino acids. The CDR3 DNA sequence: TGTGCCAGTAGTAGCCCGGGACAGGGGGTAAATGAGCAGTTCTTC. Protein product: CASSSPGQGVNEQFF.

V usage is TRBV6-5 and J usage is TRBJ1-4; D ambiguous. This CDR3 comprises 15 residues. V lost 2 bases and J lost 2, with 9 bases in between. CDR1 is MNHEY, CDR2 SVGAGI, per germline. The chain's CDR3 is CASSYREWTNEKLFF. In DNA form, the CDR3 reads TGTGCCAGCAGTTACAGGGAGTGGACTAATGAAAAACTGTTTTTT.

This chain uses TRBV4-1 with TRBJ2-1, with a tentative D call TRBD2 (7 bases). CDR1 and CDR2 (germline): MGHRA, YSYEKL. The CDR3 runs 17 residues. V lost 0 bases, J lost 3 bases, and 15 bases lay in between. CDR3: CASSQEPRGGGYNEQFF. DNA of the CDR3: TGCGCCAGCAGCCAAGAACCCAGGGGAGGGGGCTACAATGAGCAGTTCTTC.

This clone has a single count. The DNA for the CDR3 is TGCGCCAGCAGCGGACAGGGATGGTCTGGGGAGACCCAGTACTTC. It specifies CASSGQGWSGETQYF. The chain employs TRBV10-2 and TRBJ2-5; TRBD1 matches 8 bases. The CDR3 sequence is 15 residues long. Trimming took 6 bases from V and 5 from J; bases not matched to a gene: 11. CDR1 WSHSY and CDR2 SAAADI come from the germline V gene.

V gene TRBV27 combines with J gene TRBJ1-2, with no clear D. The CDR3 covers 13 residues. Germline CDR1 MNHEY, CDR2 SMNVEV (reference sequence). V was pared by 6 bases and J by 6 bases, with 14 bases between. The CDR3: CASRPMSTDGYTF. The CDR3 nucleotides read TGTGCCAGCAGGCCTATGAGTACCGATGGCTACACCTTC.

The V call is TRBV4-1, the J call TRBJ1-2, with TRBD1 identical over 7 bases. The length of the CDR3 is 14 residues. The J segment lost 2 bases and the V segment lost 0 bases, leaving 0 bases of the junction unmatched. Looked up from germline, CDR1 is MGHRA and CDR2 is YSYEKL. In DNA form, the CDR3 reads TGCGCCAGCAGCCAAGAGGACAGGAACTATGGCTACACCTTC. This codes for CASSQEDRNYGYTF.

The chain recombines TRBV7-9 with TRBJ1-1; the D is unclear. The CDR3 is made up of 17 amino acids. The germline V gene has CDR1 SEHNR and CDR2 FQNEAQ (reference sequence). Deletions cut 3 bases from V and 0 bases from J, with 17 bases between. The CDR3 sequence: CASSFGEEKFMNTEAFF. The CDR3 nucleotides are TGTGCCAGCAGCTTCGGAGAGGAGAAATTTATGAACACTGAAGCTTTCTTT.

V gene TRBV19 combines with J gene TRBJ1-2, with 9 bases fitting TRBD1. CDR3 length: 12 amino acids. The germline V gene has CDR1 LNHDA and CDR2 SQIVND (reference sequence). V lost 9 bases to trimming and J lost 8 bases; unmatched junction nucleotides: 7. The CDR3 region is CASQSQGAGYTF. The CDR3 bases are TGTGCCAGCCAATCACAGGGGGCGGGCTACACCTTC.

Comments on this clone: Other DNA sequences in the sample encode the same CDR3. The chain has TRBV29-1 and TRBJ1-1, with D tentatively TRBD1 (5 bases). Between the trimmed V and J ends, which lost 4 bases and 5 bases, there was a span of 17 bases. Germline V CDR1 and CDR2: SQVTM, ANQGSEA. CDR3 length: 14 amino acids. CDR3 in DNA: TGCAGCGTTGCCTACCGGGGGAGAGGGACTGAAGCTTTCTTT. This sequence encodes CSVAYRGRGTEAFF. Full variable domain (rest looked up from reference TRBV29-1 and TRBJ1-1): SAVISQKPSRDICQRGTSLTIQCQVDSQVTMMFWYRQQPGQSLTLIATANQGSEATYESGFVIDKFPISRPNLTFSTLTVSNMSPEDSSIYLCSVAYRGRGTEAFFGQGTRLTVV.

This clone has just one count. The CDR3 loop reads CASSQVSGNSPLHF. CDR3 nucleotide sequence: TGTGCCAGCAGCCAAGTGTCGGGAAATTCACCCCTCCACTTT. The chain uses TRBV3-1 (or the pseudogene TRBV3-2) and TRBJ1-6; D is undetermined. The germline V gene has CDR1 LGHDT and CDR2 YNNKEL (reference sequence). Trimming pared 1 base from V and 7 bases from J, leaving 8 bases between. The CDR3 loop spans 14 amino acids.

The rearrangement uses TRBV5-1 and TRBJ2-3; the D gene is possibly TRBD2 (5 bases). V lost 4 bases, J lost 0 bases, and 12 bases lay in between. The CDR3 runs 15 residues. Germline lookup yields CDR1 SGHRS and CDR2 YFSETQ. CDR3 in amino acids: CASSGGKISTDTQYF. In nucleotides, the CDR3 is TGCGCCAGCAGCGGAGGCAAAATTAGCACAGATACGCAGTATTTT.